Here is one TCR beta chain with its context. The antigen remains unidentified. The entry originates in a study of regulatory T cells in long-lasting Graves disease. The study, taken as a whole, reports: TCR diversity in persistent Graves' patients was below that of newly diagnosed ones.

The authors built TCR beta libraries using iRepertoire HTBI primers and Arm-PCR of CDR3 regions. How the authors handled the data: Overall, samples carried around 60 TRBV and about 15 TRBJ segments. MiXCR, applied by TCRdb to the multiplex PCR reads, yields one record per CDR3 protein. The V and J calls reflect TCRdb's pipeline rather than the authors' work. The sample comprises hundreds of thousands of distinct CDR3 sequences, 13% of which are singletons, and 8% to 10% rests with the top ten. Time point given: newly diagnosed GD, antithyroid drugs for less than 3 months. TCR sequences were obtained from RNA taken from PBMCs. Clinicians diagnosed Graves' disease using American Thyroid Association guidelines. Germline lookup yields CDR1 LGHDT and CDR2 YNNKEL (reference sequence). The CDR3 length is 18 residues. The V end lost 1 base, the J end lost 0 bases, and 16 bases lay between the germline ends.

These data were also filed under a second study, of T cells in Graves' hyperthyroidism and ophthalmopathy.

The receptor comes from a man in his thirties or forties with Graves disease. Sequencing was performed on peripheral blood mononuclear cells (PBMCs), taken at new diagnosis, from a patient treated with antithyroid drugs. The J gene is TRBJ2-4, the V gene TRBV3-1; perhaps TRBD1 as D (5 bases). In nucleotides, the CDR3 is TGTGCCAGCAGCCAAGGGAGAACAGGACCACTAGCCAAAAACATTCAGTACTTC. As protein: CASSQGRTGPLAKNIQYF.